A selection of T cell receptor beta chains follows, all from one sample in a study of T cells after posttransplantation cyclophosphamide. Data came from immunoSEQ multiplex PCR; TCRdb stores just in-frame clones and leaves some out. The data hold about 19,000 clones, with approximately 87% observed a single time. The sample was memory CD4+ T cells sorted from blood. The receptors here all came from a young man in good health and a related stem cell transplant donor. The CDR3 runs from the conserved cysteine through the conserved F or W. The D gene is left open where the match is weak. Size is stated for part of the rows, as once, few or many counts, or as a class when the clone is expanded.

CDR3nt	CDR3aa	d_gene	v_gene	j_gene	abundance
TGTGCCAGCAGTTCACGGCGGGGGGGATCGGGAGATACGCAGTATTTT	CASSSRRGGSGDTQYF	TRBD2	TRBV6-5	TRBJ2-3	NA
TGTGCCAGCAGCTTAGCTCGGCAAGAGACCCAGTACTTC	CASSLARQETQYF	NA	TRBV7-2	TRBJ2-5	NA
TGTGCCAGCAGGAAAGGGACAGCGAATCAGCCCCAGCATTTT	CASRKGTANQPQHF	TRBD1	TRBV2	TRBJ1-5	NA
TGTGCCAGCAGCTTGACCCGGGGCAATCAGCCCCAGCATTTT	CASSLTRGNQPQHF	NA	TRBV11-2	TRBJ1-5	NA
TGCGCCAGCAGCCAAGGGCACTACAATGAGCAGTTCTTC	CASSQGHYNEQFF	NA	TRBV4-1	TRBJ2-1	once
TGTGCCAGCACCCGCAGGGGGAACACCGGGGAGCTGTTTTTT	CASTRRGNTGELFF	NA	TRBV11-2	TRBJ2-2	NA
TGTGCCAGCAGTCCGGCGGGAGGGGATAATTCACCCCTCCACTTT	CASSPAGGDNSPLHF	NA	TRBV6-1	TRBJ1-6	once
TGTGCCACCAGCAGAGATAGGCAGGTCAATCAGCCCCAGCATTTT	CATSRDRQVNQPQHF	NA	TRBV15	TRBJ1-5	NA
TGTGCCAGTAGTATACAGGGAATGACTGAAGCTTTCTTT	CASSIQGMTEAFF	NA	TRBV19	TRBJ1-1	NA
TGTGCCAGCAGCTTGGGGAAAGGGGGAGCCTACGAGCAGTACTTC	CASSLGKGGAYEQYF	NA	TRBV7-2	TRBJ2-7	NA
TGTGCCAGCAGTCCTCAGACATTTGGAAACACCATATATTTT	CASSPQTFGNTIYF	NA	TRBV6-5	TRBJ1-3	NA
TGCGCCAGCAGCCTTGGACATTTGGGGAACATTCAGTACTTC	CASSLGHLGNIQYF	NA	TRBV4-3	TRBJ2-4	few
TGCGCCAGCAGCCAAGAGGCCAGGGACATCGGGGAGCTGTTTTTT	CASSQEARDIGELFF	NA	TRBV4-3	TRBJ2-2	NA
TGCGCCAGCAGCCCCGGGACAGGGAGCCGACACGAGCAGTACTTC	CASSPGTGSRHEQYF	TRBD1	TRBV4-1	TRBJ2-7	few
TGCAGTGCTCTACAGCTCTCTGAAGCTTTCTTT	CSALQLSEAFF	NA	TRBV20-1	TRBJ1-1	once
TGTGCCAGCAGTTACGCACCCGGGACAGGTGGACAAGCTTTCTTT	CASSYAPGTGGQAFF	TRBD1	TRBV6-5	TRBJ1-1	few
TGTGCCAGCAGCGACCGGGACAGGGGGCGTCAGCCCCAGCATTTT	CASSDRDRGRQPQHF	TRBD1	TRBV5-8	TRBJ1-5	NA
TGTGCCAGCAGTGAAAAACAGACCTATGGCTACACCTTC	CASSEKQTYGYTF	NA	TRBV6-1	TRBJ1-2	NA
TGTGCCAGCAGCGCATCAGAGGGATTTAGCGGGGGGGTGGCAGATACGCAGTATTTT	CASSASEGFSGGVADTQYF	TRBD2	TRBV9	TRBJ2-3	NA
TGCGCCAGCAGCCAAGATCTAGTGGCACGGGACTACACCTTC	CASSQDLVARDYTF	NA	TRBV4-1	TRBJ1-2	NA
TGTGCCAGCAATCAGGGGGGTTCCTACGAGCAGTACTTC	CASNQGGSYEQYF	NA	TRBV2	TRBJ2-7	NA
TGTGCCAGCAGCTCGGACACCCTCCAAGAGACCCAGTACTTC	CASSSDTLQETQYF	NA	TRBV6-6	TRBJ2-5	NA
TGTGCCAGCAGTTTACGGACACCTAGCTCCTACAATGAGCAGTTCTTC	CASSLRTPSSYNEQFF	NA	TRBV27	TRBJ2-1	NA
TGCGCCAGCACGGAGTTGGGTGTAAGCACTGAAGCTTTCTTT	CASTELGVSTEAFF	NA	TRBV5-1	TRBJ1-1	NA
TGTGCCAGCAGGGTCTCCTTCCTCAGGTACGAGCAGTACTTC	CASRVSFLRYEQYF	NA	TRBV2	TRBJ2-7	medium-sized
TGCGCCAGCAGCCAGATAACAGGGGCCCTGAACACTGAAGCTTTCTTT	CASSQITGALNTEAFF	TRBD1	TRBV4-1	TRBJ1-1	NA
TGTGCCAGCAGCTCCGGACAAAGCTCCTACAATGAGCAGTTCTTC	CASSSGQSSYNEQFF	NA	TRBV5-6	TRBJ2-1	NA
TGTGCCAGCAGCCCGCCGCGAGGTGAGCAGTTCTTC	CASSPPRGEQFF	NA	TRBV5-6	TRBJ2-1	few
TGTGCCAGTACCGTGGTAGGGGGGAACACTGAAGCTTTCTTT	CASTVVGGNTEAFF	NA	TRBV19	TRBJ1-1	NA
TGTGCCAGCAGCGCGCGACAGGGACAGACAGATACGCAGTATTTT	CASSARQGQTDTQYF	TRBD1	TRBV13	TRBJ2-3	NA
TGTGCCAGCAGCTCCCTAAGAGGGGGGGGGCTGGGGTATGGCTACACCTTC	CASSSLRGGGLGYGYTF	NA	TRBV11-2	TRBJ1-2	NA
TGTGCCAGCAGCATCAGGGGCACAGGAGGAAACACCATATATTTT	CASSIRGTGGNTIYF	NA	TRBV9	TRBJ1-3	NA
TGTGCCAGTAGTAGGAGCTCTGGGGCCAACGTCCTGACTTTC	CASSRSSGANVLTF	NA	TRBV19	TRBJ2-6	NA
TGTGCCAGCAGCCGGGAAAACTTGAGGTCAGATACGCAGTATTTT	CASSRENLRSDTQYF	NA	TRBV5-6	TRBJ2-3	NA
TGTGCCAGCAGATTAAGCGGGGGGGCAGGTAATGAGCAGTTCTTC	CASRLSGGAGNEQFF	TRBD2	TRBV7-9	TRBJ2-1	few
TGTGCCAGCAGGCAGGGGCGGTCTTCTGAAGCTTTCTTT	CASRQGRSSEAFF	NA	TRBV6-5	TRBJ1-1	NA